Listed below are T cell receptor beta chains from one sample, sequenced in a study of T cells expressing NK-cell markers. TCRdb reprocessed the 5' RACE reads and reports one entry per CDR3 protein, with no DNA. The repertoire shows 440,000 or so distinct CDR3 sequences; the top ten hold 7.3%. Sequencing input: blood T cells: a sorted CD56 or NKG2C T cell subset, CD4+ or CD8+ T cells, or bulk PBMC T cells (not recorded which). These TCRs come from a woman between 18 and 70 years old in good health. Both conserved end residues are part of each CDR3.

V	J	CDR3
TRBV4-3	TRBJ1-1	CASSQDLIDTEAFF
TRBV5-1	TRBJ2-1	CASSLVDYQYNEQFF
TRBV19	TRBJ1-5	CASTSLSGGNQPQHF
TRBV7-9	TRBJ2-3	CASSSPAGADTQYF
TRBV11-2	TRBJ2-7	CASSPGVSGSSYEQYF
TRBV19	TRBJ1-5	CASRTGNGNQPQHF
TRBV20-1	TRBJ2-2	CSVSRGDFAGELFF
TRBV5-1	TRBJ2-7	CASSDRGPAYEQYF
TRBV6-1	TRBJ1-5	CASSEGQSNQPQHF
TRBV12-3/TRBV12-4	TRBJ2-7	CASSLGLVLDSSYEQYF